These 9 T cell receptor beta chains were all obtained from the same sample, sequenced in a study of T cells in Graves' hyperthyroidism and ophthalmopathy. Amplification targeted TCR beta CDR3 regions from RNA transcripts. The study used the HTBI primer set for a first-round RT-PCR of the TCR CDR3. TCRdb itself ran the multiplex PCR reads through MiXCR, one entry per CDR3 protein. The table lists 250,000 or so distinct CDR3 sequences, about 16% of them singletons, with 30% in the top ten. The specimen was blood. These receptors all come from a woman in her forties or fifties with Graves' hyperthyroidism that later progressed to Graves' ophthalmopathy.

Many counts were recorded for this clonotype. The rearrangement joins TRBV20-1 to TRBJ2-4; D may correspond to TRBD1 or TRBD2 (5 bases each). Trimming took 6 bases from V and 8 from J, leaving 11 bases between them. Germline V lookup: CDR1 DFQATT, CDR2 SNEGSKA (reference sequence). CDR3 length: 11 amino acids. Here the CDR3 reads CSAPQGDIQYF. Here the CDR3 DNA reads TGCAGTGCCCCGCAGGGAGACATTCAGTACTTC.

This clonotype was counted ten times or more. The genes are TRBV6-1 and TRBJ2-1, with 7 bases lining up with TRBD2. The V gene's germline CDR1 is MNHNS and CDR2 SASEGT. CDR3 length: 16 residues. With 4 bases clipped from V and 0 bases from J, the junction kept 6 bases outside the gene matches. CDR3 loop: CASSVLASGSYNEQFF. CDR3 sequence (DNA): TGTGCCAGCAGTGTCTTGGCTAGCGGCTCCTACAATGAGCAGTTCTTC.

This clonotype occurred many times. The rearrangement uses TRBV28 and TRBJ1-6; D is ambiguous. V was clipped by 5 bases and J by 6 bases, with 8 bases between them. CDR1 and CDR2 from the germline V gene are MDHEN and SYDVKM. This CDR3 is built from 13 residues. CDR3 sequence (DNA): TGTGCCAGCAGTCGAACCGGTAATTCACCCCTCCACTTT. Translation gives CASSRTGNSPLHF.

This clonotype was detected only once. The chain couples TRBV13 to TRBJ2-3; 9 bases match TRBD2. Germline V gene lookup returns CDR1 PRHDT and CDR2 FYEKMQ (reference sequence). With 5 bases clipped from V and 5 bases from J, the junction kept 8 bases outside the gene matches. The CDR3 runs to 15 residues. The CDR3 here is CASSVSSGTGDTQYF. The CDR3, as DNA: TGTGCCAGCAGCGTCTCTAGCGGGACGGGAGATACGCAGTATTTT.

This clonotype was observed many times. This sequence joins TRBV6-1 and TRBJ1-2, with D possibly matching TRBD1 (5 bases). The CDR3 loop spans 12 amino acids. V lost 8 bases and J 7 bases, leaving 14 bases between the germline ends. CDR1 and CDR2 from the germline V gene are MNHNS and SASEGT. This chain's CDR3 is CASHTGRGGYTF. In DNA form, the CDR3 reads TGTGCCAGCCATACAGGTCGCGGTGGCTACACCTTC.

This chain links TRBV30 with TRBJ2-7; D is ambiguous. Trimming left V 2 bases short and J 6 bases short, with 11 bases between. Germline CDR1 GTSNPN, CDR2 SVGIG (reference sequence). This CDR3 comprises 12 residues. DNA of the CDR3: TGTGCCTGGAGTCCACAAGGCCTCGAGCAGTACTTC. It specifies CAWSPQGLEQYF.

This clonotype has a count of ten or more. The genes are TRBV30 and TRBJ1-2; TRBD1 aligns across 8 bases. The CDR3 spans 13 residues. The germline gives CDR1 GTSNPN, CDR2 SVGIG (reference sequence). J lost 3 bases, V lost 3 bases, and 3 bases had no gene match. CDR3 sequence: CAWSEDRDYGYTF. The CDR3 DNA sequence: TGTGCCTGGAGCGAGGACAGGGACTATGGCTACACCTTC.

Remarks on this clonotype: A much larger clone lies one base from this, so it may be a read error. The V gene is TRBV12-3 or TRBV12-4, the J gene TRBJ1-1; unclear D gene. CDR3 length: 14 residues. With 3 bases removed from V and 0 bases from J, the gap between germline ends came to 8 bases. The CDR3 here is CASSFMVLNTEAFF. The CDR3 DNA reads as TGTGCCAGCAGTTTTATGGTTCTGAACACTGAAGCTTTCTTT.

This clonotype has at least ten counts. This chain joins TRBV6-1 and TRBJ2-2; D unresolved. Germline CDR1 is MNHNS and CDR2 is SASEGT. The germline V and J ends were trimmed by 8 bases and 5 bases, with 12 bases remaining between them. The CDR3 runs 13 residues. As DNA, the CDR3 is TGTGCCAGCCACGAGGCAGGAACCGGGGAGCTGTTTTTT. Translated, it gives CASHEAGTGELFF.